A single sample gave rise to the 25 T cell receptor beta chains below, sequenced in a study of response to subunit inactivated influenza vaccine. TCRdb ran MiXCR on the RT-PCR reads and lists one entry per CDR3 protein. The profile shows around 530,000 distinct CDR3 sequences, approximately 15% of them singletons. The specimen comprised CD4+ T cells sorted from PBMCs, sampled roughly 24 months after vaccination. All receptors come from a man between 45 and 75 years old who received an inactivated influenza vaccine.

The chain employs TRBV9 and TRBJ2-7, with unresolved D. Germline CDR1 SGDLS, CDR2 YYNGEE. There are 13 residues in the CDR3. V dropped 4 bases and J dropped 9 bases, with 17 bases sitting between them. CDR3 DNA sequence: TGTGCCAGCAGCTCCGGTCCCCTACGAGGGCAGTACTTC. Translating gives CASSSGPLRGQYF.

This clonotype was seen a single time. The genes are TRBV4-1 and TRBJ2-7, with 8 bases that match TRBD1. In germline, CDR1 is MGHRA, CDR2 YSYEKL. This CDR3 has 15 amino acids. The trim removed 4 bases at V and 5 bases at J, leaving 10 bases unmatched. The DNA for the CDR3 is TGCGCCAGCAGCCCCAGGACAGGGAGTAAGGACGAGCAGTACTTC. It encodes CASSPRTGSKDEQYF.

This clonotype has a handful of counts. The chain links TRBV11-2 to TRBJ1-2; maybe TRBD1 (5 bases). Looked up from germline, CDR1 is SGHAT and CDR2 is FQNNGV. The V and J ends lost 6 bases and 0 bases respectively, with 14 bases between them. This CDR3 region has 15 residues. The CDR3, as DNA: TGTGCCAGCAGTTGGGACGGAGGAGCTAACTATGGCTACACCTTC. Translated: CASSWDGGANYGYTF.

This clonotype was seen a handful of times. This chain joins TRBV29-1 and TRBJ2-7, with D perhaps matching TRBD1 (6 bases). The V gene's germline CDR1 is SQVTM and CDR2 ANQGSEA. The CDR3 consists of 12 residues. The CDR3 sequence is CSGGSRGGEQYF. CDR3 coding DNA: TGCAGTGGGGGCAGTAGGGGCGGAGAGCAGTACTTC.

This clonotype was counted only a few times. The rearrangement uses TRBV11-2 and TRBJ2-2; 9 bases map to TRBD1. The germline V gene has CDR1 SGHAT and CDR2 FQNNGV. J gave up 8 bases and V 2 bases, and 12 bases lay outside the gene matches. CDR3 size: 17 residues. CDR3 region: CASSLYRGTGLGGELFF. The CDR3 coding sequence is TGTGCCAGCAGCTTATATCGCGGGACAGGGCTTGGTGGGGAGCTGTTTTTT.

The chain carries TRBV2 and TRBJ2-5, with D perhaps matching TRBD1 (6 bases). V lost 5 bases, J lost 2 bases, and 18 bases lay in between. CDR1 SNHLY and CDR2 FYNNEI come from the germline V gene. The CDR3 has 16 amino acids. The CDR3 sequence is CASSRSQGPHQETQYF. Here the CDR3 DNA reads TGTGCCAGCAGTAGATCCCAGGGGCCCCATCAAGAGACCCAGTACTTC.

This clonotype was seen just once. This chain joins TRBV19 and TRBJ2-3; maybe TRBD1 (6 bases). Trimming stripped 7 bases from V and 8 bases from J, with 19 bases between. The CDR3 has 14 residues. Germline-derived CDR1 and CDR2 are LNHDA and SQIVND (reference sequence). The CDR3 nucleotides are TGTGCCAGTACCAAGGGGGTATCCGGAGGTACGCAGTATTTT. Translation: CASTKGVSGGTQYF.

This clonotype was detected ten times or more. CDR3: CASSPNLVHGYTF. CDR3 sequence (DNA): TGTGCCAGCAGCCCCAATTTGGTACATGGCTACACCTTC. V is TRBV7-9 and J is TRBJ1-2; D not resolved. CDR1 and CDR2 (germline): SEHNR, FQNEAQ (reference sequence). The CDR3 consists of 13 residues. V gave up 5 bases and J gave up 6 bases, with 13 bases separating them.

This clonotype turned up a few times. The chain carries TRBV10-1 and TRBJ2-7; D is perhaps TRBD1 (5 bases). The CDR3 sequence is 17 residues long. Germline V lookup: CDR1 WNHNN, CDR2 SYGVQD (reference sequence). Trimming shortened V by 4 bases and J by 0 bases, and 19 bases separated the two germline ends. CDR3 coding DNA: TGCGCCAGCAGTGGCCAGGGTAAGCCTGGACACTCCTACGAGCAGTACTTC. Its translation is CASSGQGKPGHSYEQYF.

The chain employs TRBV5-1 and TRBJ1-5; 9 positions match TRBD1. With 4 bases clipped from V and 7 bases from J, the junction kept 6 bases outside the gene matches. The CDR3 spans 14 residues. CDR1 is SGHRS, CDR2 YFSETQ, per germline. The CDR3 nucleotides read TGCGCCAGCAGCACGGGACAGGGAGGGCAGCCCCAGCATTTT. Amino acids: CASSTGQGGQPQHF.

In its sample, this clonotype was seen once. The chain combines TRBV20-1 with TRBJ2-3; 7 nucleotides line up with TRBD2. The CDR3 is 15 amino acids. Germline V CDR1 and CDR2: DFQATT, SNEGSKA (reference sequence). The J segment lost 2 bases and the V segment lost 3 bases, leaving 8 bases of the junction unmatched. CDR3 region: CSAREPGLNTDTQYF. Here the CDR3 DNA reads TGCAGTGCTAGGGAACCGGGACTAAACACAGATACGCAGTATTTT.

The V and J genes are TRBV20-1 and TRBJ1-6, with D hard to call. CDR1 DFQATT and CDR2 SNEGSKA come from the germline V gene (reference sequence). CDR3 size: 13 residues. The V and J ends lost 3 bases and 7 bases respectively, with 10 bases between them. The CDR3 bases are TGCAGTGCTAGGTCGGGTCTGAATTCACCCCTCCACTTT. It translates to CSARSGLNSPLHF.

This chain uses TRBV2 with TRBJ2-5; D is ambiguous. Trimming took 6 bases from V and 1 from J, leaving 15 bases between them. The germline gives CDR1 SNHLY, CDR2 FYNNEI. This CDR3 has 15 amino acids. The CDR3 DNA sequence: TGTGCCAGCAGCGCTCTAGGATTAACCCAAGAGACCCAGTACTTC. Translating gives CASSALGLTQETQYF. The entire variable domain, with the rest obtained from reference TRBV2 and TRBJ2-5, is as follows: EPEVTQTPSHQVTQMGQEVILRCVPISNHLYFYWYRQILGQKVEFLVSFYNNEISEKSEIFDDQFSVERPDGSNFTLKIRSTKLEDSAMYFCASSALGLTQETQYFGPGTRLLVL.

This chain connects TRBV15 to TRBJ2-7, with 9 bases aligning to TRBD1. The CDR3 is 14 amino acids. Germline trimming cut 1 base from V and 3 bases from J; bases unmatched to any gene: 1. Germline V CDR1 and CDR2: LNHNV, YYDKDF (reference sequence). The CDR3 nucleotides are TGTGCCACCAGCAGAGTGACAGGGGGCTACGAGCAGTACTTC. Its translation is CATSRVTGGYEQYF.

V gene TRBV12-3 or TRBV12-4 combines with J gene TRBJ1-6, with D maybe TRBD1 (5 bases). CDR3 size: 13 residues. The V gene lost 2 bases and the J gene lost 9 bases, with 8 bases spanning the gap. The CDR3 DNA reads TGTGCCAGCAGTTTACCAGGGACTTCACCCCTCCACTTT. Translating gives CASSLPGTSPLHF.

The table lists this clonotype with a few counts. This chain links TRBV6-6 with TRBJ2-1, with no clear D. V was cut by 6 bases and J by 6 bases, with 9 bases left in between. The CDR3 sequence is 12 residues long. The germline gives CDR1 MNHNY, CDR2 SVGAGI (reference sequence). The CDR3 loop is CASSAWGNEQFF. The CDR3 nucleotides read TGTGCCAGCAGCGCCTGGGGCAATGAGCAGTTCTTC.

The chain employs TRBV7-2 and TRBJ2-5; 7 bases line up with TRBD1. The ends lost 6 bases at V and 4 bases at J; junction bases unmatched: 11. The CDR3 loop spans 15 amino acids. The germline V gene encodes CDR1 SGHTA and CDR2 FQGNSA. CDR3 loop: CASSSGTVSGETQYF. Written as DNA, the CDR3 is TGTGCCAGCAGTTCCGGGACAGTAAGTGGAGAGACCCAGTACTTC.

V is TRBV4-1 and J is TRBJ2-7; D might be TRBD1 or TRBD2, each matching 6 bases. Germline lookup yields CDR1 MGHRA and CDR2 YSYEKL. V was pared by 5 bases and J by 3 bases, with 11 bases between. CDR3 size: 13 residues. The CDR3 protein is CASSTRGDYEQYF. The CDR3, as DNA: TGCGCCAGCAGCACAAGGGGGGACTACGAGCAGTACTTC.

The CDR3 region is CAIRGSGDGYTF. The CDR3 bases are TGTGCCATCAGAGGTTCAGGGGATGGCTACACCTTC. The rearrangement joins TRBV10-3 to TRBJ1-2, with D possibly TRBD1 on 6 matching bases. Trimming stripped 6 bases from V and 6 bases from J, with 11 bases between. Looked up from germline, CDR1 is ENHRY and CDR2 is SYGVKD. This CDR3 comprises 12 residues.

This clonotype was found a few times. V usage is TRBV5-4 and J usage is TRBJ1-2; D possibly corresponds to TRBD1 (5 bases). Trimming stripped 0 bases from V and 4 bases from J, with 10 bases between. The CDR3 covers 14 residues. Germline V gene sequence: CDR1 SGHNT, CDR2 YYREEE (reference sequence). The chain's CDR3 is CASSLEGDGYGYTF. The CDR3 DNA reads TGTGCCAGCAGCTTGGAAGGGGACGGCTATGGCTACACCTTC.

The chain joins TRBV3-1 to TRBJ2-3; D not certain. Per the germline V gene, CDR1 is LGHDT and CDR2 is YNNKEL (reference sequence). Trimming pared 1 base from V and 7 bases from J, leaving 6 bases between. This CDR3 region has 12 residues. The CDR3 DNA follows: TGTGCCAGCAGCCAAGTTGGGAATACGCAGTATTTT. As protein: CASSQVGNTQYF.

This clonotype occurred many times. The V call is TRBV5-1, the J call TRBJ1-1, with D perhaps matching TRBD1 (5 bases). The germline CDR1 and CDR2 sequences are SGHRS and YFSETQ. The CDR3 has 15 amino acids. Trimming cost V 4 bases and J 4 bases, with 17 bases left between them. CDR3 nucleotides: TGCGCCAGCAGCGCCACCGGAGGGGTGGCCACTGAAGCTTTCTTT. Its protein is CASSATGGVATEAFF. The full variable domain, rest sourced from reference TRBV5-1 and TRBJ1-1, is KAGVTQTPRYLIKTRGQQVTLSCSPISGHRSVSWYQQTPGQGLQFLFEYFSETQRNKGNFPGRFSGRQFSNSRSEMNVSTLELGDSALYLCASSATGGVATEAFFGQGTRLTVV.

This clonotype was observed a few times. The rearrangement joins TRBV3-1 to TRBJ2-1; TRBD1 agrees at 9 bases. The germline V gene has CDR1 LGHDT and CDR2 YNNKEL (reference sequence). The ends lost 6 bases at V and 7 bases at J; junction bases unmatched: 4. CDR3 length: 13 amino acids. The chain's CDR3 is CASRVDRGNEQFF. CDR3 sequence (DNA): TGTGCCAGCAGAGTCGACAGGGGGAATGAGCAGTTCTTC.

The chain carries TRBV29-1 and TRBJ2-6; D remains unclear. Trimming pared 4 bases from V and 1 base from J, leaving 5 bases between. Germline values: CDR1 SQVTM, CDR2 ANQGSEA. This CDR3 contains 13 residues. The CDR3 coding sequence is TGCAGCGTTGGATTGTCTGGGGCCAACGTCCTGACTTTC. As protein: CSVGLSGANVLTF.

J is TRBJ2-5 and V is TRBV10-3, with unresolved D. There are 14 residues in the CDR3. CDR1 and CDR2 from the germline V gene are ENHRY and SYGVKD. V lost 3 bases to trimming and J lost 2 bases, with 10 bases between them. In nucleotides, the CDR3 is TGTGCCATCAGTGATAGGGCAGGACAAGAGACCCAGTACTTC. This gives the protein CAISDRAGQETQYF.